This T cell receptor (beta chain) was obtained from a study of CD8 T cells in Susac syndrome (dated by TCRdb to between 2018 and 2021). Looking at the study overall: Whether CD8+ T cell activation and differentiation in Susac syndrome was antigen driven was tested using repertoire sequencing.

Peripheral blood CD8+ and CD4+ T cells from healthy donors, Susac syndrome patients and multiple sclerosis patients were profiled by high-throughput TCR beta sequencing. Healthy donors were age- and sex-matched controls. Bulk CD8+ and CD4+ T cells were purified magnetically by negative isolation, whereas CD8+ TEMRA cells were enriched by FACS. Blood was drawn into EDTA tubes, processed within 24 hours, and PBMCs were isolated by density gradient centrifugation. PBMCs intended for TCR sequencing were cryopreserved in liquid nitrogen and were subsequently thawed in a 37 degrees C water bath. The sorted or isolated CD4+, CD8+ and CD8+ TEMRA cells reached a purity of at least 90%. RNA was extracted using the RNeasy kit, and about 0.5 to 1 microgram was reverse transcribed with random hexamers. The immunoSEQ multiplex PCR assay, which covers 54 Vbeta and 13 Jbeta segments, was used to amplify TCR beta CDR3 regions. To correct PCR amplification bias, a synthetic template baseline was used for both primer optimization and computational correction. Per the original workflow: Only productive sequences were kept, with reads annotated to V, D and J genes according to IMGT and analyzed in immunoSEQ Analyzer. Clonality was computed as one minus Shannon entropy normalized by log2 of the number of productive unique sequences. For each patient and control, public and private clones were evaluated within the 100 most prevalent clones. Clones were defined as Susac-specific if absent from the healthy and MS cohorts, from around 1,100 published viral clones and from other ImmuneACCESS disease sequences. Clones were called with MiXCR by TCRdb after fastp trimmed the public reads at Q25, and only in-frame beta chains were retained. Rows are unified per CDR3 protein, each entry keeping the most common DNA and genes. TCRdb's processing, not the study's, gives the V and J calls here. Recorded for this sample are 150,000 to 200,000 distinct CDR3 sequences; around 93% of them occurred a single time. The ten largest clones add up to 0.1% of the sample.

Only one count was recorded for this clonotype. Its specific antigen is unknown. No base qualities exist here, and no much larger clone lies one base off it. A single read makes a weak case. V is cut by 6 bases and J by 0 bases, and the space between the germline ends is 9 bases. The CDR3, from cysteine to phenylalanine, totals 14 residues. Of all the DNA, just the CDR3 is kept, 42 bases in frame from base 1. Study-wide findings and limitations: The study acknowledged that relatively few individuals were included in the TCR sequencing and HLA analysis.

Sequencing used CD4+ T cells from PBMCs. This chain is built from TRBV12-3 or TRBV12-4 and TRBJ1-3; the D gene cannot be resolved reliably. This TCR came from a human donor in good health. This receptor carries the CDR3 CASSPTNSGNTIYF. The nucleotide sequence is TGTGCCAGCAGCCCGACCAACTCTGGAAACACCATATATTTT.